Described below is a single T cell receptor (beta chain) sequence and its context. Profiled with immunoSEQ multiplex PCR; TCRdb holds only in-frame clones, not every one. The sample lists roughly 40,000 clones, roughly 90% occurring once. The data are from a study of T cell changes during pregnancy in multiple sclerosis. Trimming removed 6 bases from V and 2 bases from J, with 11 bases in between. From germline, CDR1 is SGHTA and CDR2 FQGNSA. This CDR3 is built from 13 residues. The receptor was isolated from a female donor with multiple sclerosis, enrolled in a pregnancy study. The material was CD8+ T cells from peripheral blood mononuclear cells, obtained in the first trimester of pregnancy. The chain recombines TRBV7-2 with TRBJ2-7; D may be TRBD1 (5 bases). The CDR3 DNA reads TGTGCCAGCAGTCCCCGACAGACCTACGAGCAGTACTTC. This encodes CASSPRQTYEQYF.